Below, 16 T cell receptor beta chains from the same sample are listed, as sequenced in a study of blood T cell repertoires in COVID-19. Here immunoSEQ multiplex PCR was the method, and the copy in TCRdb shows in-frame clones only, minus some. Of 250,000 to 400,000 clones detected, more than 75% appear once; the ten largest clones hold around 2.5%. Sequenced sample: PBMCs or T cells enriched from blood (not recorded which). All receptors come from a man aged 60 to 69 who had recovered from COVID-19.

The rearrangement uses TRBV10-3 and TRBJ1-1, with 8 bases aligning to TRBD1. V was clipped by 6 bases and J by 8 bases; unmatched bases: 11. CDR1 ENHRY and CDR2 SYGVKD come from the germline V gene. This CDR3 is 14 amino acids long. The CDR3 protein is CAIRSHGQGKEAFF. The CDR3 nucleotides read TGTGCCATCAGGTCACATGGACAGGGAAAAGAAGCTTTCTTT.

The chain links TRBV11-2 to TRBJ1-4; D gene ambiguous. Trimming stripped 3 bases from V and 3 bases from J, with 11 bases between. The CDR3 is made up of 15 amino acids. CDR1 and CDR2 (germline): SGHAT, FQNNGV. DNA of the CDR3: TGTGCCAGCAGCTTCTGGGCCAGCCCTAATGAAAAACTGTTTTTT. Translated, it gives CASSFWASPNEKLFF.

The CDR3 DNA follows: TGTGCCAGCAGTTACCCAACAGGTTCTACAGAAGCTTTCTTT. Its translation is CASSYPTGSTEAFF. The chain links TRBV6-2 or TRBV6-3 to TRBJ1-1, with D possibly being TRBD1 (5 bases). The CDR3 consists of 14 residues. The germline gives CDR1 MNHEY, CDR2 SVGEGT. Trimming cost V 2 bases and J 8 bases, with 15 bases left between them.

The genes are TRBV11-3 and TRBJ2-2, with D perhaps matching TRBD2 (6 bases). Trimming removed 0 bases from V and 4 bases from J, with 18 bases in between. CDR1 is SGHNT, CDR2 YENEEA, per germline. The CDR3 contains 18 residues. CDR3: CASSLDELGRGSTGELFF. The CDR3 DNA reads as TGTGCCAGCAGCTTAGATGAACTAGGACGGGGGAGCACCGGGGAGCTGTTTTTT.

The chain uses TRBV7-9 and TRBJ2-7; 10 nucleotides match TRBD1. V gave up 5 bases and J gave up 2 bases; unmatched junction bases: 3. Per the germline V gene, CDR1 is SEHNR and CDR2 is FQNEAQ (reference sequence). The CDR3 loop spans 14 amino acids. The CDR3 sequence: CASSIGQGAYEQYF. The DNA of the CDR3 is TGTGCCAGCAGCATCGGACAGGGGGCCTACGAGCAGTACTTC.

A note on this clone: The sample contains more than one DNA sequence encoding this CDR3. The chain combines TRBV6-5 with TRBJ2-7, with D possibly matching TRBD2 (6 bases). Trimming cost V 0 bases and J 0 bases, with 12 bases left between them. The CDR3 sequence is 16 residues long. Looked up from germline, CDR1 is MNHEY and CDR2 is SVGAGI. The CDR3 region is CASSYSTGGSSYEQYF. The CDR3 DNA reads TGTGCCAGCAGTTACTCCACCGGGGGAAGCTCCTACGAGCAGTACTTC.

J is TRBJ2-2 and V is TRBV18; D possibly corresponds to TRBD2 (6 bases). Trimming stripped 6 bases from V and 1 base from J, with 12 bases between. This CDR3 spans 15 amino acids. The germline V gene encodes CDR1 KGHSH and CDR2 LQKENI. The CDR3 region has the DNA TGTGCCAGCTCGTTAGCGGATATGAACACCGGGGAGCTGTTTTTT. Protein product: CASSLADMNTGELFF.

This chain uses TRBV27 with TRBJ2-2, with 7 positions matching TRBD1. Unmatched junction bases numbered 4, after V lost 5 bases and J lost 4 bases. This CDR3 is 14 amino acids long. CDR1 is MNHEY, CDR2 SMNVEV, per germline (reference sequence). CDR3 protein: CASSTTGFTGELFF. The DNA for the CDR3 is TGTGCCAGCAGTACGACAGGGTTCACCGGGGAGCTGTTTTTT.

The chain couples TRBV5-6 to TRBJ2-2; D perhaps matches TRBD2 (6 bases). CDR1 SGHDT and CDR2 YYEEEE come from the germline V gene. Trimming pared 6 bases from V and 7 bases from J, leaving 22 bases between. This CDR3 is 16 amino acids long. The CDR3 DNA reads TGTGCCAGCACCCTGGGGGGTGGCGGATTTAGCGGGGAGCTGTTTTTT. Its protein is CASTLGGGGFSGELFF.

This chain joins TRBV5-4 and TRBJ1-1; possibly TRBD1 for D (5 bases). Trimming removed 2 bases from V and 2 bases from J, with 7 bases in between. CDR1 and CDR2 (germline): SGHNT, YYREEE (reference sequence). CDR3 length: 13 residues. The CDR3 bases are TGTGCCAGCAGCTTCCAGGGCAACACTGAAGCTTTCTTT. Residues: CASSFQGNTEAFF.

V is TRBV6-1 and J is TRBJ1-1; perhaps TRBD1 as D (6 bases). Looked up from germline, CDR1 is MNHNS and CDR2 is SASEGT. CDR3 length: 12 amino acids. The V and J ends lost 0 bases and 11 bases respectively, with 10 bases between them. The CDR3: CASSEAQGTAFF. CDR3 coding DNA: TGTGCCAGCAGTGAAGCACAGGGTACGGCTTTCTTT.

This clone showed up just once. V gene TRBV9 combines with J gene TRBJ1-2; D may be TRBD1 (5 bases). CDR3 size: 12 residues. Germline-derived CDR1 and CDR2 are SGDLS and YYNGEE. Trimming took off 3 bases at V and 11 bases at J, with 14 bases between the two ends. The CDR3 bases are TGTGCCAGCAGCGGCAGCCAGGGAACGTACACCTTC. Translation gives CASSGSQGTYTF. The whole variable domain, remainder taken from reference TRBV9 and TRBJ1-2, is DSGVTQTPKHLITATGQRVTLRCSPRSGDLSVYWYQQSLDQGLQFLIQYYNGEERAKGNILERFSAQQFPDLHSELNLSSLELGDSALYFCASSGSQGTYTFGSGTRLTVV.

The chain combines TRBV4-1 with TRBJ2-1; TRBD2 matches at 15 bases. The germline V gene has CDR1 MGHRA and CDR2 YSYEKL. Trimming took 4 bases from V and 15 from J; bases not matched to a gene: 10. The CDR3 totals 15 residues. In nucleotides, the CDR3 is TGCGCCAGCAGCCCGATCGGACTAGCGGGAGGGCCTTGGTTCTTC. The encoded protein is CASSPIGLAGGPWFF.

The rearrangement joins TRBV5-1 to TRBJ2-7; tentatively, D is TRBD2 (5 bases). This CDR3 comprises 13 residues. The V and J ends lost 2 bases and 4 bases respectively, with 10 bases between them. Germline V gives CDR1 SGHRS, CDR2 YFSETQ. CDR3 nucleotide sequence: TGCGCCAGCAGCTTCAACCGGGGATACGAGCAGTACTTC. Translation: CASSFNRGYEQYF.

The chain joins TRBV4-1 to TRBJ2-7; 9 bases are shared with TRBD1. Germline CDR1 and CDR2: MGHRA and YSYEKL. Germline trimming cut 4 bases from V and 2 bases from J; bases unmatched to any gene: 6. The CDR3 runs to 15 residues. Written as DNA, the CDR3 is TGCGCCAGCAGCCCAGGGGGACAGGGAACCTACGAGCAGTACTTC. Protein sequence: CASSPGGQGTYEQYF.

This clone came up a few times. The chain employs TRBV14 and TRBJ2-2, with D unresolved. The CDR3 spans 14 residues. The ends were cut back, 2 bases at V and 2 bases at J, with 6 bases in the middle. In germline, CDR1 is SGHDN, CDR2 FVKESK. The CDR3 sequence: CASSQRVNTGELFF. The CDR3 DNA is TGTGCCAGCAGCCAACGGGTTAACACCGGGGAGCTGTTTTTT.